What follows describes a single T cell receptor (beta chain). The target of this receptor is not known. Base qualities are missing; no much larger clone stands one base away. The immunoSEQ Assay, a bias-controlled multiplex PCR, was used to amplify TCRbeta CDR3 regions from genomic DNA. On the authors' methods: Within the assay, amplification of reference gene primers was used to estimate how many nucleated cells each sample contained. To quantify the absolute abundance of each unique TCRbeta CDR3 rearrangement, sequence reads were collapsed and filtered. For each sample, productive Simpson clonality was calculated as the square root of Simpson's diversity index over productive rearrangements. This is the immuneACCESS table as TCRdb keeps it, with only in-frame sequences that have V and J called. A part of the clones is gone; compared with another copy, unresolved V genes explain less than half, and the rest is unexplained. V, J and clone size were drawn from that table, and D and trimming were deduced from the DNA. The sample data list 300,000 or so clones, and 80% to 90% of these were observed just once. The leading ten clones occupy 1% of the sample.

The data stem from a study of blood T cell repertoires in COVID-19 (dated by TCRdb to 2018 to 2021). Turning to the overall study: Samples covering the acute and convalescent phases of COVID-19 were provided by collaborators in the United States, Italy and Spain. The prospective study material was composed of cDNA or gDNA derived from T cells, B-cell-depleted T cells, or PBMCs. Deeply sampled blood TCRbeta repertoires from subjects exposed to, actively infected with, or recovered from COVID-19 were included in the dataset. The repertoires were released in a freely available public database meant as a resource for research on the immune response to SARS-CoV-2. Nearly every sample came with metadata listing a de-identified subject ID, COVID-19 status, age in years and sex. Samples were obtained from the ongoing ImmuneRACE study (first 160 participants) and from some 1,300 subjects provided by 6 global collaborators. HLA class I and class II types, where available, came from metadata supplied by the sample provider rather than from assay-based typing. Paper-wide results and their limitations: The quantity of clinical and demographic metadata differed by source and by participant and was supplied without curation.

Whole blood was collected in K2EDTA tubes by collaborating institutions according to the institutions' own protocols. For TCRbeta analysis, collaborator samples were shipped as frozen whole blood, as isolated PBMCs, or as DNA extracted from either sample type. This TCR derives from a middle-aged man with active or convalescent COVID-19. Source material: peripheral blood.

In nucleotides, the sequence is TGTGCCAGCAGCCACCCCCTCTGGGGCGTTGACTCTGGGGCCAACGTCCTGACTTTC. The translation is CASSHPLWGVDSGANVLTF. This chain joins TRBV3-1 (or the pseudogene TRBV3-2) to TRBJ2-6; TRBD1 is possibly the D segment (5 matching bases). Reading from cysteine to phenylalanine, the CDR3 counts 19 amino acids. Only the CDR3 region is kept as DNA, spanning 57 bases read in frame from base 1. Via the germline V gene (reference sequence), CDR1 is LGHDT and CDR2 YNNKEL. V and J are truncated by 3 bases and 0 bases respectively, leaving an intervening sequence of 18 bases.